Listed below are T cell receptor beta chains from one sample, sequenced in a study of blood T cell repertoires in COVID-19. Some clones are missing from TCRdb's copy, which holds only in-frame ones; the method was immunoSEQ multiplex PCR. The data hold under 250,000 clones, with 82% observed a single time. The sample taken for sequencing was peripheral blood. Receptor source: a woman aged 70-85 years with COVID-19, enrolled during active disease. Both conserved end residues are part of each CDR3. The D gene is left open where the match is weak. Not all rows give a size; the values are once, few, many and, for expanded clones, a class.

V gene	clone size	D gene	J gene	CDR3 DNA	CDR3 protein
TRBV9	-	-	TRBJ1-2	TGTGCCAGCAGACGACAGCAGGGGGGCTACACCTTC	CASRRQQGGYTF
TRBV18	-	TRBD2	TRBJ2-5	TGTGCCAGCTCACCACCAACCCTTAATCGCCGCACAGCGGGAGGGCCGCTAGAGACCCAGTACTTC	CASSPPTLNRRTAGGPLETQYF
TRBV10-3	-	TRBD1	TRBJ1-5	TGTGCCATCGGCGCTAGAACAGGGGATCAGCCCCAGCATTTT	CAIGARTGDQPQHF
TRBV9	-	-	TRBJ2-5	TGTGCCAGCGGGGGGATGAGGGAGACCCAGTACTTC	CASGGMRETQYF
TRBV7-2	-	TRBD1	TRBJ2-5	TGTGCCAGCAGCACGGCCGGGACAGTCCAAGAGACCCAGTACTTC	CASSTAGTVQETQYF
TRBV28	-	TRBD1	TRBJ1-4	TGTGCCAGCAGGGACAGGGGAGGCCGGGTTGAAAAACTGTTTTTT	CASRDRGGRVEKLFF
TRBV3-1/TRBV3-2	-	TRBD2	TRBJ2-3	TGTGCCAGCAGCCAAGGTATGGGACTAGCGGAAGATACGCAGTATTTT	CASSQGMGLAEDTQYF
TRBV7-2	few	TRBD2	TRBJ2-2	TGTGCCAGCAGCAACCCGGGACTAGCAGCCGGGGAGCTGTTTTTT	CASSNPGLAAGELFF
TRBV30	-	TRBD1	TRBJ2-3	TGTGCCTGGACCCGGACAGGGATGGGAGATACGCAGTATTTT	CAWTRTGMGDTQYF
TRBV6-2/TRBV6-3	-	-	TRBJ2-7	TGTGCCAGCAGTTACGGGGGAGGAGCATCCTACGAGCAGTACTTC	CASSYGGGASYEQYF
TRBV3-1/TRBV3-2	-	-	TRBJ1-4	TGTGCCAGCAGCCAGAGTGGGAGTGAAAAACTGTTTTTT	CASSQSGSEKLFF
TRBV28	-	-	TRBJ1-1	TGTGCCAGCAGTATTCAGGGGACTGAAGCTTTCTTT	CASSIQGTEAFF
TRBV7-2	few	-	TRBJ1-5	TGTGCCAGCAGCTCCGTCGTTCCCGGGGGCAATCAGCCCCAGCATTTT	CASSSVVPGGNQPQHF
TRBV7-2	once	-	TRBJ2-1	TGTGCCAGCAGCCGGCCAGAGAGCGTATACTCCTACAATGAGCAGTTCTTC	CASSRPESVYSYNEQFF
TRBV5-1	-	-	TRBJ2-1	TGCGCCAGCAGCTTGGCCGTCAATGAGCAGTTCTTC	CASSLAVNEQFF
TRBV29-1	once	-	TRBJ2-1	TGCAGCGTGAGCGGGCCTCAGCCTGAGCAGTTCTTC	CSVSGPQPEQFF
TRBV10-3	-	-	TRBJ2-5	TGTGCCATCAGTGTCAAGAATGGACAGTCCCCAGAAGAGACCCAGTACTTC	CAISVKNGQSPEETQYF
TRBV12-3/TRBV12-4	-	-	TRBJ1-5	TGTGCCAGCAGTTTCTCGGGACTACAGCATTTT	CASSFSGLQHF
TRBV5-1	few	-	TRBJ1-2	TGCGCCAGCAGCTCCACAGGGTCCGGCTACACCTTC	CASSSTGSGYTF
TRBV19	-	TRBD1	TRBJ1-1	TGTGCCAGTAGTACTAGGGACAGCGGAGCTTTCTTT	CASSTRDSGAFF
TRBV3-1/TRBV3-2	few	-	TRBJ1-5	TGTGCCAGCAGCTCGATAGGCGGGCAGCCCCAGCATTTT	CASSSIGGQPQHF
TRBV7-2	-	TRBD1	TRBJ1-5	TGTGCCAGCAGCTTAGGGGGGACAGCCTTTTCTCAGCCCCAGCATTTT	CASSLGGTAFSQPQHF
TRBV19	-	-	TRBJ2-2	TGTGCCAGTAGCCTCGGACTAACGAACACCGGGGAGCTGTTTTTT	CASSLGLTNTGELFF
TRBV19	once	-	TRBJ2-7	TGTGCCAGTAGCCGTGCTGACTACATGCACGAGCAGTACTTC	CASSRADYMHEQYF
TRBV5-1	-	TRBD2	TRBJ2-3	TGCGCCAGCAGCTTGGGACTTAGCGGGGATACGCAGTATTTT	CASSLGLSGDTQYF
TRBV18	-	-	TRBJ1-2	TGTGCCAGCTCACCACCCACAGGGCCAGACTATGGCTACACCTTC	CASSPPTGPDYGYTF
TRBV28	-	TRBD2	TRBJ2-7	TGTGCCAGCACACCCCCGGGGGGGCGGTACGAGCAGTACTTC	CASTPPGGRYEQYF
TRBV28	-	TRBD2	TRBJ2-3	TGTGCCAGCAGTACGGGACTAGCGGGAGGCACAGATACGCAGTATTTT	CASSTGLAGGTDTQYF
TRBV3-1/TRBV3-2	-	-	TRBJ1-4	TGTGCCAGCAGCCCACCTCGGAGGAATGAAAAACTGTTTTTT	CASSPPRRNEKLFF
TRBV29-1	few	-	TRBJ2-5	TGCAGCGTTGTTAAAGGACAGAGAGGATCAGGGGAGACCCAGTACTTC	CSVVKGQRGSGETQYF
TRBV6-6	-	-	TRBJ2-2	TGTGCCAGCAGTCAAACCGGGACAACCGGGGAGCTGTTTTTT	CASSQTGTTGELFF
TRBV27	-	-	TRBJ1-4	TGTGCCAGCAGCCGGAGGGAAGGGGTGGATGAAAAACTGTTTTTT	CASSRREGVDEKLFF
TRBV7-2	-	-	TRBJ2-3	TGTGCCAGCAGGCTGGGGACACATAGCACAGATACGCAGTATTTT	CASRLGTHSTDTQYF
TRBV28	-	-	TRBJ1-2	TGTGCCAGCAGCTTGACCTGGAGTGGCTACACCTTC	CASSLTWSGYTF
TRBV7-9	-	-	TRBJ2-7	TGTGCCAGCAGCTCGCCTCACCCCCTGGGTAGCGACTACGAGCAGTACTTC	CASSSPHPLGSDYEQYF
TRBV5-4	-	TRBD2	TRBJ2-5	TGTGCCAGCAGCTTGGTAGGGACTAAGGAGACCCAGTACTTC	CASSLVGTKETQYF
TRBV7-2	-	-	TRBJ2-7	TGTGCCAGCAGCCCGGACTTCTCCTCCTACGAGCAGTACTTC	CASSPDFSSYEQYF
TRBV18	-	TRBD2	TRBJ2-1	TGTGCCAGCTCGGGCGGGACTAGCGGGAGTAATGAGCAGTTCTTC	CASSGGTSGSNEQFF
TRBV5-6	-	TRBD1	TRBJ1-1	TGTGCCAGCAGCCCGGTTAAGGGGGCCAAGGGGGACACTGAAGCTTTCTTT	CASSPVKGAKGDTEAFF
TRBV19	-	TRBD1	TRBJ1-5	TGTGCCAGTAGCCCGGGACAGGGGGCCATTGACTATCAGCCCCAGCATTTT	CASSPGQGAIDYQPQHF
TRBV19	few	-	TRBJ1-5	TGTGCCAGTAGGGGGGAGGGCAATCAGCCCCAGCATTTT	CASRGEGNQPQHF
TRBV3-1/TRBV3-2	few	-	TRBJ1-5	TGTGCCAGCAGCCAAGGGCAGGGCAATCAGCCCCAGCATTTT	CASSQGQGNQPQHF
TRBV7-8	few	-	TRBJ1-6	TGTGCCAGCAGCCCCAGGGATAGCTCCTATAATTCACCCCTCCACTTT	CASSPRDSSYNSPLHF
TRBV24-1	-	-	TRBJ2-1	TGTGCCACCACAGGACAAACTAACAATGAGCAGTTCTTC	CATTGQTNNEQFF
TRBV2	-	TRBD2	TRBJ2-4	TGTGCCACCCAGACCCTAGGACTAGCAATGGACTTC	CATQTLGLAMDF
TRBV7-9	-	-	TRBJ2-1	TGTGCCAGCAGCAATGGCCCCGGGGGTGGGATGTTCTTC	CASSNGPGGGMFF
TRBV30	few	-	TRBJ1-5	TGTGCCTGGAGTGTACGGACGCGGGGAAATCAGCCCCAGCATTTT	CAWSVRTRGNQPQHF
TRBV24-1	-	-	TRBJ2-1	TGTGCCACCAGTGATCCTAGCACTGGGCAGTTCTTC	CATSDPSTGQFF
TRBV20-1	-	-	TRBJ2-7	TGCAGTGCTAGTCAGGGTAGAGAGCAGTACTTC	CSASQGREQYF
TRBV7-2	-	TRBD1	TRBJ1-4	TGTGCCAGCAGCTTAACGGGACAGCCTAATGAAAAACTGTTTTTT	CASSLTGQPNEKLFF
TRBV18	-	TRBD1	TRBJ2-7	TGTGCCAGCTCCCCCGGGACAGGGCTTTACGAGCAGTACTTC	CASSPGTGLYEQYF
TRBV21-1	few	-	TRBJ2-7	TGTGCCAGCAGCACTAAGCAGGGACTAGCGGGTGTCTGTTCCTACGAGCAGTACTTC	CASSTKQGLAGVCSYEQYF
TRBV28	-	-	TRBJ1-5	TGTGCCAGCAGTTTCCCCGGACTATATAGCAATCAGCCCCAGCATTTT	CASSFPGLYSNQPQHF
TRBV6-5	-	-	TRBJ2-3	TGTGCCAGCACCCGGGATGGAACCACAGATACGCAGTATTTT	CASTRDGTTDTQYF
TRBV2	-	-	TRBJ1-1	TGTGCCAGCAGTGAAGTCGGGGTTTCGGCTTTCTTT	CASSEVGVSAFF
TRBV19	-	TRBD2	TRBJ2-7	TGTGCCAGTAGTATCGACCTAGCGGGATCCTACGAGCAGTACTTC	CASSIDLAGSYEQYF
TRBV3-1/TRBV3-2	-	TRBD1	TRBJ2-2	TGTGCCAGCAGCCAAGCAGGGGGCACCGGGGAGCTGTTTTTT	CASSQAGGTGELFF
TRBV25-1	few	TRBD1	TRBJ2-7	TGTGCCAGCAGTGATGGCTCAGGGGGCGTTTTTGTCTACGAGCAGTACTTC	CASSDGSGGVFVYEQYF
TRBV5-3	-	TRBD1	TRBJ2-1	TGTGCCAGAAGCCCGGACAGGGTAATCTACAATGAGCAGTTCTTC	CARSPDRVIYNEQFF
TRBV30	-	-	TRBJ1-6	TGTGCCTGGACTCCGGGAGCCTACAATTCACCCCTCCACTTT	CAWTPGAYNSPLHF